This TCR beta chain emerged from a study of T cell repertoires in cytomegalovirus infection. The CDR3 runs 15 residues. The V gene end was trimmed by 6 bases and the J gene end by 0 bases; junction bases not matched to a gene: 3. Germline V lookup: CDR1 SEHNR, CDR2 FQNEAQ (reference sequence). At least ten counts were recorded for this clonotype. TCRdb ran MiXCR on the reads and lists one entry per CDR3 protein. There are 450,000 to 550,000 distinct CDR3 sequences in the sample; 16% occur only once, and roughly a quarter lies in the top ten. This TCR derives from a human donor in good health (CMV status not recorded). Some clones in this sample may be carry-over from other donors' samples. The chain is built from TRBV7-9 and TRBJ2-3; 10 bases are shared with TRBD2. The specimen was CD8+ T cells from PBMCs. For the CDR3, the DNA is TGTGCCAGCAGGCAACTAGCGGGGAGCACAGATACGCAGTATTTT. As protein: CASRQLAGSTDTQYF.